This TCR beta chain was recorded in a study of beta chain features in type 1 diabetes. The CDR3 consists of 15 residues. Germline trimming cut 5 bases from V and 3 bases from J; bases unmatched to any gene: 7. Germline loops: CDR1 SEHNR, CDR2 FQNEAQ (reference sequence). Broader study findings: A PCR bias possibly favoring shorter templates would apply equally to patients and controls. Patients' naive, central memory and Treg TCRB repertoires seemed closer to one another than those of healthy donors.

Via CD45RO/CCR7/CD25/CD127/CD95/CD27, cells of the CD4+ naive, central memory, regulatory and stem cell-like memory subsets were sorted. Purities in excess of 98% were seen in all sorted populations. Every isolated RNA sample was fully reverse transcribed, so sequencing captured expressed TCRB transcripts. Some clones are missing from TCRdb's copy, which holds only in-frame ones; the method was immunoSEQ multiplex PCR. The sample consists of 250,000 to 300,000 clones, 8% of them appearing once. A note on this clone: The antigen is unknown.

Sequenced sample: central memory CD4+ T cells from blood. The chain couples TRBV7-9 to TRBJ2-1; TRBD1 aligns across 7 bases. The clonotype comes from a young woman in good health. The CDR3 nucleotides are TGTGCCAGCAGCCCGCTCGGACAGGTCTACAATGAGCAGTTCTTC. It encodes CASSPLGQVYNEQFF.